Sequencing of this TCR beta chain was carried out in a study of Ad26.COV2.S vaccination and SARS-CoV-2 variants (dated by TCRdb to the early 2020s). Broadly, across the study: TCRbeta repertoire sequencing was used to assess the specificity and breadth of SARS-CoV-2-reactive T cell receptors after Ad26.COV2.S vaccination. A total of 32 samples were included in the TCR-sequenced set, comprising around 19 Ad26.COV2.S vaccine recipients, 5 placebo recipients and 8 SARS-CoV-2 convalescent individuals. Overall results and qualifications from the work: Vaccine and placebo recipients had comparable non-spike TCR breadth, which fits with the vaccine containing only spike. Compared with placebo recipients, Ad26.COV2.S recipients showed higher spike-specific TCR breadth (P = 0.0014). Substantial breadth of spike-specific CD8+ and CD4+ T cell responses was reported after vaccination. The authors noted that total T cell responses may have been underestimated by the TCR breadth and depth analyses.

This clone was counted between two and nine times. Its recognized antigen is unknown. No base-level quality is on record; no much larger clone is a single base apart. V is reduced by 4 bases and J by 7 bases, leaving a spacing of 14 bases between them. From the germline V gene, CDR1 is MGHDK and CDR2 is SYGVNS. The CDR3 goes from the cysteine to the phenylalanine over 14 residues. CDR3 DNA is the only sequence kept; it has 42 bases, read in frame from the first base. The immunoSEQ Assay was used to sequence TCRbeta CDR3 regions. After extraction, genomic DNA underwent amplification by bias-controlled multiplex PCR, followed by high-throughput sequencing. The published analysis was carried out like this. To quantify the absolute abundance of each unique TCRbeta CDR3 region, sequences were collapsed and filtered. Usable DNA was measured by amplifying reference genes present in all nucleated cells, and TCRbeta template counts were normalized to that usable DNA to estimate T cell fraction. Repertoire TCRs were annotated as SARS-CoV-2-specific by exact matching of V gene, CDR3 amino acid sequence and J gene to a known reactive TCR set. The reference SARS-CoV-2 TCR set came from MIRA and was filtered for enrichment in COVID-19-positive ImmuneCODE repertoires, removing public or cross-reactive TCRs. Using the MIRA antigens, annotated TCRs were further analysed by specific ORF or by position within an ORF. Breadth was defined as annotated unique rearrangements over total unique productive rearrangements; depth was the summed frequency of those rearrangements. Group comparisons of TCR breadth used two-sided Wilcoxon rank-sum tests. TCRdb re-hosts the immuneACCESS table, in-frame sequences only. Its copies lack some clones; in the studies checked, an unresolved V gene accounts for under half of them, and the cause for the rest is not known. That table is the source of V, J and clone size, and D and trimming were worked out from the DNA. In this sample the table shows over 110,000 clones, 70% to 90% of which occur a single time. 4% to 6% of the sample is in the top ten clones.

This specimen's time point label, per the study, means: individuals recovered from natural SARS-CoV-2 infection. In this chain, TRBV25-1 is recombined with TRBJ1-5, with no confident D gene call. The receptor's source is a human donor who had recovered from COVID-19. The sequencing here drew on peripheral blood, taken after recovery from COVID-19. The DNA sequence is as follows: TGTGCCAGCAGTGCTCAGGATTTTGGGCAGCCCCAGCATTTT. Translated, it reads CASSAQDFGQPQHF.